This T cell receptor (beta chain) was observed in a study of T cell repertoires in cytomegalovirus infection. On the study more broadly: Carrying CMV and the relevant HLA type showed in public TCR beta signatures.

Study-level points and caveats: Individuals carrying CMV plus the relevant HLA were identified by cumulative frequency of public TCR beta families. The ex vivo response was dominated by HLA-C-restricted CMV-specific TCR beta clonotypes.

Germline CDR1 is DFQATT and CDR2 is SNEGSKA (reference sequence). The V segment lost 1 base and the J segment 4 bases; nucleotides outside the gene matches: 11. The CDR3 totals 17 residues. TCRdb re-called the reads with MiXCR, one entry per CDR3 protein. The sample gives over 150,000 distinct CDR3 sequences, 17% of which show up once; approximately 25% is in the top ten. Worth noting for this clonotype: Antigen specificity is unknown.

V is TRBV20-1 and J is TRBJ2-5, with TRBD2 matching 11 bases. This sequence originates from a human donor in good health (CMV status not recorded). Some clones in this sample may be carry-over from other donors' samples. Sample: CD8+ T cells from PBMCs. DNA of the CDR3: TGCAGTGCTAGAGGGGAGCTAGCGGGGGGTCTTGGAGAGACCCAGTACTTC. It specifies CSARGELAGGLGETQYF.